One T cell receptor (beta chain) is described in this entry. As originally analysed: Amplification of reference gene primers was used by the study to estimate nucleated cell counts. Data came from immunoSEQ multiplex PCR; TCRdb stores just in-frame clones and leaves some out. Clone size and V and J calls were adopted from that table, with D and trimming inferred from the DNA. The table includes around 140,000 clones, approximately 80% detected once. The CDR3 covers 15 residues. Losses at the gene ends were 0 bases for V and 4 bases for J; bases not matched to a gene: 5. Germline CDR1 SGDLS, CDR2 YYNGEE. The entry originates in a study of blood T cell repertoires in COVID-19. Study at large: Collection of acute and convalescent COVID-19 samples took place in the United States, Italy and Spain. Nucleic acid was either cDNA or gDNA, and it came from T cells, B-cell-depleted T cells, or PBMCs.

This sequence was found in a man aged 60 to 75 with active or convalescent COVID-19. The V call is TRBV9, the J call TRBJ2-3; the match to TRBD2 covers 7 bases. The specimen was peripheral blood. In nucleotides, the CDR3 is TGTGCCAGCAGCGTAGGTGGGAGGGCCGCAGATACGCAGTATTTT. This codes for CASSVGGRAADTQYF.